The next 14 T cell receptor beta chains were all read from a single sample in a study of T cell changes during pregnancy in multiple sclerosis. TCRdb keeps only in-frame clones here, not all; method: immunoSEQ multiplex PCR. The table has 26,000 or so clones, roughly 90% seen once. Sequences were derived from CD8+ T cells from peripheral blood mononuclear cells, sampled in the second trimester of pregnancy. The source is a female donor with multiple sclerosis, enrolled in a pregnancy study.

The genes are TRBV18 and TRBJ2-4, with D possibly being TRBD1 (6 bases). V dropped 6 bases and J dropped 8 bases, with 17 bases sitting between them. From germline, CDR1 is KGHSH and CDR2 LQKENI. The CDR3 runs to 14 residues. In DNA form, the CDR3 reads TGTGCCAGCTCCCGAGGATTGGGGGCGGACATTCAGTACTTC. It translates to CASSRGLGADIQYF.

The chain joins TRBV2 to TRBJ1-1; 7 bases line up with TRBD1. The CDR3 covers 12 residues. Trimming cost V 9 bases and J 0 bases; bases outside gene matches: 1. Per germline, CDR1 SNHLY and CDR2 FYNNEI. CDR3 in DNA: TGTGCCAGAGGGACAGTGAACACTGAAGCTTTCTTT. Encoded protein: CARGTVNTEAFF.

CDR3 sequence reads: CASSQTGTENNSPLHF. Here the CDR3 DNA reads TGTGCCAGCAGCCAAACCGGGACAGAAAATAATTCACCCCTCCACTTT. The chain combines TRBV4-2 with TRBJ1-6; the match to TRBD1 covers 7 bases. Germline-derived CDR1 and CDR2 are LGHNA and YNFKEQ. This CDR3 is 16 amino acids long. After removal of 2 bases from V and 5 bases from J, the junction contained 6 bases not matched to a gene.

V usage is TRBV19 and J usage is TRBJ2-1, with D possibly matching TRBD2 (5 bases). The CDR3 runs to 14 residues. Trimming stripped 4 bases from V and 7 bases from J, with 14 bases between. Germline V gene sequence: CDR1 LNHDA, CDR2 SQIVND (reference sequence). The CDR3 sequence is CASSRKDFSNEQFF. The CDR3 coding sequence is TGTGCCAGTAGTAGGAAGGACTTCTCGAATGAGCAGTTCTTC.

The V call is TRBV28, the J call TRBJ1-5; 7 bases map to TRBD1. CDR1 is MDHEN, CDR2 SYDVKM, per germline. V shed 3 bases and J 3 bases; nucleotides not matched to a gene: 5. CDR3 length: 15 residues. This chain's CDR3 is CASSFFGTANQPQHF. As DNA, the CDR3 is TGTGCCAGCAGTTTCTTCGGGACAGCCAATCAGCCCCAGCATTTT.

This chain links TRBV29-1 with TRBJ2-5; 8 bases agree with TRBD2. The V gene's germline CDR1 is SQVTM and CDR2 ANQGSEA. CDR3 length: 12 amino acids. V shed 6 bases, J shed 5 bases, and the junction held 5 bases outside the gene matches. In nucleotides, the CDR3 is TGCAGCGTCCTTAGCGGGGAGGAGACCCAGTACTTC. Its translation: CSVLSGEETQYF. The entire variable domain, with the rest obtained from reference TRBV29-1 and TRBJ2-5, is as follows: SAVISQKPSRDICQRGTSLTIQCQVDSQVTMMFWYRQQPGQSLTLIATANQGSEATYESGFVIDKFPISRPNLTFSTLTVSNMSPEDSSIYLCSVLSGEETQYFGPGTRLLVL.

On this clone: Other DNA sequences of this sample code for an identical CDR3. The V and J genes are TRBV9 and TRBJ1-5; weak D call: TRBD1 (5 bases). Germline assignment: CDR1 SGDLS and CDR2 YYNGEE. Trimming removed 4 bases from V and 7 bases from J, with 15 bases in between. The CDR3 extends over 14 amino acids. Here the CDR3 DNA reads TGTGCCAGCAGCTCCCTGGCAGGGAACCAGCCCCAGCATTTT. Translated, it gives CASSSLAGNQPQHF.

This clone rates as medium-sized. The chain couples TRBV21-1 to TRBJ2-5; the table's D call, TRBD1, has no DNA check behind it. TRBV21-1 is termed a pseudogene. This CDR3 is built from 12 residues. The CDR3 is CASPGQYETQYF. For the CDR3, the DNA is TGTGCCAGCCCGGGACAGTATGAGACCCAGTACTTC.

This clone ranks as medium-sized. V and J are TRBV4-2 and TRBJ2-3; 11 bases agree with TRBD2. This CDR3 has 16 amino acids. The germline V gene has CDR1 LGHNA and CDR2 YNFKEQ. V trimming: 5 bases; J trimming: 3 bases; junction bases outside the gene matches: 7. The CDR3 region has the DNA TGTGCCAGCAGCGAAGGGCCTAGCGGGGGGACAGATACGCAGTATTTT. It yields the protein CASSEGPSGGTDTQYF.

The chain combines TRBV28 with TRBJ2-7, with 7 bases fitting TRBD1. The CDR3 has 16 residues. V shed 3 bases, J shed 2 bases, and the junction held 10 bases outside the gene matches. Germline V gene sequence: CDR1 MDHEN, CDR2 SYDVKM. The CDR3 spells CASSFPGQRTPYEQYF. The CDR3 nucleotides read TGTGCCAGCAGTTTCCCGGGACAGCGAACCCCCTACGAGCAGTACTTC. The variable domain in full, completed from reference TRBV28 and TRBJ2-7, reads DVKVTQSSRYLVKRTGEKVFLECVQDMDHENMFWYRQDPGLGLRLIYFSYDVKMKEKGDIPEGYSVSREKKERFSLILESASTNQTSMYLCASSFPGQRTPYEQYFGPGTRLTVT.

The V and J genes are TRBV2 and TRBJ2-7, with 11 bases matching TRBD1. CDR1 is SNHLY, CDR2 FYNNEI, per germline. The CDR3 extends over 18 amino acids. V was clipped by 4 bases and J by 1 base; unmatched bases: 12. In DNA form, the CDR3 reads TGTGCCAGCAGTGGCAGGCCGCGGCGGGACAGGGGGTCCTACGAGCAGTACTTC. Its translation is CASSGRPRRDRGSYEQYF.

The chain joins TRBV11-2 to TRBJ1-1, with D uncertain. Germline V lookup: CDR1 SGHAT, CDR2 FQNNGV. The CDR3 runs 13 residues. Trimming left V 0 bases short and J 7 bases short, with 9 bases between. CDR3 bases: TGTGCCAGCAGCTTAGACCCCCAGTTTGAAGCTTTCTTT. It codes for CASSLDPQFEAFF.

This clone was counted a single time. V gene TRBV6-5 combines with J gene TRBJ2-1, with D maybe TRBD1 (5 bases). The germline CDR1 and CDR2 sequences are MNHEY and SVGAGI. V lost 10 bases and J lost 0, with 13 bases in between. The CDR3 spans 14 residues. In DNA, the CDR3 is TGTGCCACAAGACAGACCAGCTCCTACAATGAGCAGTTCTTC. This encodes CATRQTSSYNEQFF.

The V gene is TRBV11-3, the J gene TRBJ1-1, with D perhaps TRBD1 (5 bases). There are 14 residues in the CDR3. CDR1 and CDR2 (germline): SGHNT, YENEEA. Between the trimmed V and J ends, which lost 3 bases and 1 base, there was a span of 9 bases. The CDR3 sequence is CASSLDTSNTEAFF. CDR3 sequence (DNA): TGTGCCAGCAGCTTGGACACCTCGAACACTGAAGCTTTCTTT.